This T cell receptor (beta chain) was obtained from a study of cytomegalovirus exposure and HLA in healthy donors. About the study: Most genotyped donors, roughly 80% of 398, had Caucasian-associated genetic ancestry.

General study results and limits: TCR beta V- and J-gene trimming was later associated with a missense DCLRE1C variant. Most TCRs appeared rarely, but some public TCRs recurred in many donors. It was reported that the classifier diagnosed cytomegalovirus status with high specificity and sensitivity in both the original and validation cohorts.

This clone occurred a few times. Its antigen is not known. The PCR used 60 Vbeta and 13 Jbeta primers. Here immunoSEQ multiplex PCR was the method, and the copy in TCRdb shows in-frame clones only, minus some. The sample has 230,000 or so clones; 80% to 95% are singletons. With V trimmed by 5 bases and J by 5 bases, 8 bases remained unmatched. CDR1 is MNHNS, CDR2 SASEGT, per germline. This CDR3 has 15 amino acids. This sequence originates from a girl aged 2-10 years in good health and CMV-seronegative. Input material: PBMCs. J is TRBJ1-5 and V is TRBV6-1, with TRBD1 matching 8 bases. The CDR3 sequence is CASSTDRVFYQPQHF. The CDR3 bases are TGTGCCAGCAGTACGGACAGGGTCTTCTATCAGCCCCAGCATTTT.